A selection of T cell receptor beta chains follows, all from one sample in a study of blood T cell repertoires in COVID-19. Measured with immunoSEQ multiplex PCR; TCRdb has only the in-frame clones, and not every one. This repertoire shows under 350,000 clones, around nine tenths found once; its top ten account for about 4.6%. The source material was peripheral blood. The receptors here all came from a man aged 40-55 years with acute or convalescent COVID-19. The CDR3 runs from the conserved cysteine through the conserved F or W. Each record gives: CDR3 length, V gene, clone size, J gene, D gene, CDR3 protein, CDR3 DNA. D genes are given only for firm matches. Clone size is stated in some rows and not others, as once, few, many or a class when expanded.

14	TRBV5-1	once	TRBJ1-4	TRBD1	CASSTGQPNEKLFF	TGCGCCAGCAGTACGGGACAGCCAAATGAAAAACTGTTTTTT
14	TRBV19	.	TRBJ1-5	.	CASSPTRSNQPQHF	TGTGCCAGTAGTCCGACACGGAGCAATCAGCCCCAGCATTTT
15	TRBV13	.	TRBJ2-3	TRBD1	CASSSRDRGADTQYF	TGTGCCAGCAGCAGCCGGGACAGGGGTGCAGATACGCAGTATTTT
15	TRBV7-8	.	TRBJ1-2	.	CASSLETVGGDGYTF	TGTGCCAGCAGCTTAGAGACGGTCGGCGGTGATGGCTACACCTTC
14	TRBV27	.	TRBJ2-1	TRBD1	CASRPGQAYNEQFF	TGTGCCAGCAGACCGGGACAGGCATACAATGAGCAGTTCTTC
15	TRBV9	.	TRBJ1-1	TRBD1	CASSVATGGTTEAFF	TGTGCCAGCAGCGTAGCGACAGGGGGGACCACTGAAGCTTTCTTT
16	TRBV2	.	TRBJ2-3	TRBD2	CASSALAGGWIDTQYF	TGTGCCAGCAGCGCCTTGGCGGGGGGCTGGATAGATACGCAGTATTTT
13	TRBV30	.	TRBJ1-2	TRBD1	CAWSVQGAGGYTF	TGTGCCTGGAGTGTACAGGGGGCGGGTGGCTACACCTTC
15	TRBV4-2	.	TRBJ2-1	.	CASSQDTGAHNEQFF	TGTGCCAGCAGCCAAGATACGGGAGCGCACAATGAGCAGTTCTTC
16	TRBV6-2/TRBV6-3	.	TRBJ2-3	TRBD1	CASSYSIGGNTDTQYF	TGTGCCAGCAGTTACTCGATAGGGGGCAACACAGATACGCAGTATTTT